This T cell receptor (beta chain) derives from a study of T-cell memory formation after mild COVID-19. Study summary: TCR clusters were mostly confined to one donor each.

The ends were cut back, 0 bases at V and 10 bases at J, with 6 bases in the middle. In germline, CDR1 is KGHDR, CDR2 SFDVKD. The CDR3 covers 12 residues. To note about this clonotype: Its antigen is not identified.

5'RACE with constant-segment primers yielded barcoded, UMI-tagged TCR alpha and TCR beta cDNA libraries. TCRdb fed the 5' RACE reads into MiXCR, producing one record per CDR3 protein. Of just under 350,000 distinct CDR3 sequences detected, over 10% appear once; the ten largest clones hold about a fifth. General observations from the study: Clones shrinking between day 15 and 85 showed a balanced CD4/CD8 split, and those that grew later tilted toward CD4+. Researchers report contracting CD4+ clones mostly in CM and EM, with CD8+ clones in EMRA.

The sequence was collected from a man younger than 35 who had mild COVID-19 (a few samples of this study predate the infection). Cell type and time point are not known. V usage is TRBV24-1 and J usage is TRBJ2-1; possible D gene TRBD1, 5 bases. The sequencing input was PBMCs or a T cell subset sorted from them (not recorded which). CDR3 loop: CATSDLAGEQFF. As DNA, the CDR3 is TGTGCCACCAGTGATTTGGCAGGGGAGCAGTTCTTC.